The 21 T cell receptor beta chains given below trace back to one sample, sequenced in a study of cytomegalovirus exposure and HLA in healthy donors. Primers included in the PCR were 60 Vbeta and 13 Jbeta primers. Clones were read by immunoSEQ multiplex PCR, and TCRdb kept only the in-frame ones, dropping some. The data show roughly 99,000 clones, with more than 65% seen just once and under 5% held by the top ten. Source material: PBMCs. The origin of the receptors is a male donor in good health and CMV-seronegative.

This rearrangement joins TRBV5-4 to TRBJ2-5; possibly TRBD2 for D (5 bases). The J call could be wrong; TRBJ2-7 is a better fit for the DNA end. The CDR3 has 16 residues. Germline V gives CDR1 SGHNT, CDR2 YYREEE (reference sequence). DNA for the CDR3: TGTGCCAGCAGCTATGGTACGCCGGACTCCCCCTACGAGCAGTACTTC. Protein: CASSYGTPDSPYEQYF.

The CDR3 here is CASSTTGWGQNTEAFF. The DNA of the CDR3 is TGTGCCAGCAGTACGACAGGGTGGGGACAAAACACTGAAGCTTTCTTT. The rearrangement joins TRBV27 to TRBJ1-1, with 7 bases identical to TRBD1. Trimming at V came to 5 bases and at J to 2 bases, leaving 11 bases not matched to a gene. This CDR3 is built from 16 residues. CDR1 and CDR2 from the germline V gene are MNHEY and SMNVEV (reference sequence).

The rearrangement links TRBV2 to TRBJ1-2; D unresolved. Germline CDR1 is SNHLY and CDR2 is FYNNEI. This CDR3 contains 11 residues. Between the trimmed V and J ends, which lost 8 bases and 3 bases, there was a span of 7 bases. The CDR3 DNA is TGTGCCAGCTGGCGGGACTATGGCTACACCTTC. It encodes CASWRDYGYTF.

The chain combines TRBV27 with TRBJ2-7; a weak D match, TRBD1 (5 bases). Germline values: CDR1 MNHEY, CDR2 SMNVEV (reference sequence). The V end lost 3 bases, the J end lost 3 bases, and 9 bases lay between the germline ends. CDR3 length: 13 residues. CDR3 loop: CASSFRDRYEQYF. For the CDR3, the DNA is TGTGCCAGCAGTTTCAGGGATCGCTACGAGCAGTACTTC.

The V and J genes are TRBV7-6 and TRBJ1-6, with a weak D call TRBD1 (5 bases). The V end was cut by 2 bases, the J end by 4 bases, with 12 bases between. CDR1 and CDR2 from the germline V gene are SGHVS and FNYEAQ. This CDR3 spans 16 amino acids. DNA for the CDR3: TGTGCCAGCAGCTTATCGGCTGGGGGGTATAATTCACCCCTCCACTTT. Translation: CASSLSAGGYNSPLHF.

The V gene is TRBV28, the J gene TRBJ1-2; D might be TRBD1 (6 bases). Germline assignment: CDR1 MDHEN and CDR2 SYDVKM. The CDR3 loop spans 13 amino acids. V was clipped by 3 bases and J by 4 bases, with 9 bases between them. DNA of the CDR3: TGTGCCAGCAGTTTTCAGGGGCTCTATGGCTACACCTTC. The encoded protein is CASSFQGLYGYTF.

The J gene is TRBJ1-2, the V gene TRBV7-9; a possible D gene is TRBD1 (5 bases). This CDR3 has 13 amino acids. Trimming cost V 5 bases and J 5 bases, with 12 bases left between them. The V gene's germline CDR1 is SEHNR and CDR2 FQNEAQ (reference sequence). CDR3 sequence: CASSPSGGYGYTF. The CDR3 DNA sequence: TGTGCCAGCAGCCCAAGTGGGGGGTATGGCTACACCTTC. The whole variable domain, remainder taken from reference TRBV7-9 and TRBJ1-2, is DTGVSQNPRHKITKRGQNVTFRCDPISEHNRLYWYRQTLGQGPEFLTYFQNEAQLEKSRLLSDRFSAERPKGSFSTLEIQRTEQGDSAMYLCASSPSGGYGYTFGSGTRLTVV.

The V and J genes are TRBV28 and TRBJ1-5, with TRBD1 matching over 7 bases. Trimming at V came to 3 bases and at J to 4 bases, leaving 3 bases not matched to a gene. The CDR3 is made up of 14 amino acids. Germline loops: CDR1 MDHEN, CDR2 SYDVKM. DNA of the CDR3: TGTGCCAGCAGTTTGGACAGGCGTAATCAGCCCCAGCATTTT. Protein: CASSLDRRNQPQHF.

This rearrangement joins TRBV4-1 to TRBJ2-3, with TRBD2 matching over 14 bases. J was trimmed by 6 bases and V by 4 bases; bases with no gene match: 6. Germline V gene sequence: CDR1 MGHRA, CDR2 YSYEKL. The CDR3 spans 16 residues. The CDR3 spells CASSPGTSGSVDTQYF. CDR3 coding DNA: TGCGCCAGCAGCCCTGGGACTAGCGGGAGTGTGGATACGCAGTATTTT.

With respect to this clone: An end of the junction does not agree with germline; a read error may underlie this. The CDR3 sequence is CAWYEANYGYSF. The CDR3 nucleotides read TGTGCCTGGTATGAAGCTAACTATGGCTACTCCTTC. This chain connects TRBV30 to TRBJ1-2; D unresolved. Germline CDR1 is GTSNPN and CDR2 is SVGIG (reference sequence). The CDR3 is 12 amino acids. Combining the CDR3 with reference TRBV30 and TRBJ1-2 gives the whole variable domain SQTIHQWPATLVQPVGSPLSLECTVEGTSNPNLYWYRQAAGRGLQLLFYSVGIGQISSEVPQNLSASRPQDRQFILSSKKLLLSDSGFYLCAWYEANYGYSFGSGTRLTVV.

On this clone: Other nucleotide sequences from this sample produce the same CDR3. The gene calls are TRBV29-1 and TRBJ1-5; TRBD1 agrees at 7 bases. Germline V CDR1 and CDR2: SQVTM, ANQGSEA. Trimming cost V 6 bases and J 1 base; bases outside gene matches: 0. This CDR3 is 12 amino acids long. The CDR3 DNA reads as TGCAGCGTGGGACAGAGCAATCAGCCCCAGCATTTT. Its translation is CSVGQSNQPQHF. The entire variable domain, with the rest obtained from reference TRBV29-1 and TRBJ1-5, is as follows: SAVISQKPSRDICQRGTSLTIQCQVDSQVTMMFWYRQQPGQSLTLIATANQGSEATYESGFVIDKFPISRPNLTFSTLTVSNMSPEDSSIYLCSVGQSNQPQHFGDGTRLSIL.

The J gene is TRBJ2-7, the V gene TRBV7-2; no firm D call. V dropped 5 bases and J dropped 2 bases, with 4 bases sitting between them. The CDR3 is 11 residues long. The germline V gene encodes CDR1 SGHTA and CDR2 FQGNSA. CDR3 in DNA: TGTGCCAGCAGCGCTACCTACGAGCAGTACTTC. Its protein product is CASSATYEQYF.

The chain couples TRBV4-1 to TRBJ1-3; D may be TRBD1 (6 bases). The V and J ends lost 1 base and 3 bases respectively, with 13 bases between them. This CDR3 is built from 16 residues. Germline V gene data show CDR1 as MGHRA and CDR2 as YSYEKL. The CDR3 region is CASSQAPGEYGNTIYF. The CDR3 DNA sequence: TGCGCCAGCAGCCAAGCCCCAGGGGAATATGGAAACACCATATATTTT.

This clone has just a few counts. The chain is built from TRBV5-1 and TRBJ2-7, with D unclear. The CDR3 has 14 residues. The germline V and J ends were trimmed by 5 bases and 3 bases, with 15 bases remaining between them. Germline V gene data show CDR1 as SGHRS and CDR2 as YFSETQ. The CDR3 here is CASSALELNYEQYF. DNA for the CDR3: TGCGCCAGCAGTGCTTTAGAGCTAAACTACGAGCAGTACTTC.

The CDR3 DNA reads as TGCGCCAGCAGCTTTTCCGGGAAACAAGAGACCCAGTACTTC. Translation: CASSFSGKQETQYF. The gene calls are TRBV5-1 and TRBJ2-5; weak D call: TRBD2 (5 bases). Trimming stripped 2 bases from V and 2 bases from J, with 10 bases between. The CDR3 runs to 14 residues. CDR1 SGHRS and CDR2 YFSETQ come from the germline V gene.

The gene calls are TRBV6-5 and TRBJ2-2; D may be TRBD2 (5 bases). Germline V gene lookup returns CDR1 MNHEY and CDR2 SVGAGI. V lost 0 bases, J lost 5 bases, and 10 bases lay in between. The CDR3 sequence is 15 residues long. The CDR3 spells CASSYSRAVTGELFF. The DNA of the CDR3 is TGTGCCAGCAGTTACTCGAGGGCGGTAACCGGGGAGCTGTTTTTT.

The chain employs TRBV2 and TRBJ2-7, with D maybe TRBD1 (6 bases). Germline V gives CDR1 SNHLY, CDR2 FYNNEI. Deletions cut 6 bases from V and 0 bases from J, with 12 bases between. This CDR3 comprises 14 residues. CDR3 DNA sequence: TGTGCCAGCAGGGTGGGACAAAGCTCCTACGAGCAGTACTTC. Translation gives CASRVGQSSYEQYF. Variable domain in full (rest from reference TRBV2 and TRBJ2-7): EPEVTQTPSHQVTQMGQEVILRCVPISNHLYFYWYRQILGQKVEFLVSFYNNEISEKSEIFDDQFSVERPDGSNFTLKIRSTKLEDSAMYFCASRVGQSSYEQYFGPGTRLTVT.

This clone was detected only a few times. This chain connects TRBV14 to TRBJ1-1; D gene unclear. The germline V gene encodes CDR1 SGHDN and CDR2 FVKESK. The CDR3 sequence is 15 residues long. V was clipped by 7 bases and J by 1 base, with 16 bases between them. CDR3 bases: TGTGCCAGCATCCCGATGGCGGCGGCGAACACTGAAGCTTTCTTT. This encodes CASIPMAAANTEAFF.

The chain employs TRBV5-1 and TRBJ1-2, with D perhaps TRBD1 (6 bases). Germline values: CDR1 SGHRS, CDR2 YFSETQ. The V and J ends lost 4 bases and 4 bases respectively, with 14 bases between them. This CDR3 is 14 amino acids long. The DNA for the CDR3 is TGCGCCAGCAGCCAACTGACAGGAAGCTATGGCTACACCTTC. It is translated as CASSQLTGSYGYTF.

V and J are TRBV19 and TRBJ2-7; TRBD1 matches at 7 bases. Losses at the gene ends were 1 base for V and 2 bases for J; bases not matched to a gene: 14. The CDR3 is 18 amino acids. Looked up from germline, CDR1 is LNHDA and CDR2 is SQIVND (reference sequence). The CDR3 DNA sequence: TGTGCCAGTAGTATAGGCTTCCCCTCCGGGACAGCGACCTACGAGCAGTACTTC. This encodes CASSIGFPSGTATYEQYF.

This chain links TRBV15 with TRBJ2-7; 8 bases line up with TRBD2. Germline lookup yields CDR1 LNHNV and CDR2 YYDKDF (reference sequence). The ends lost 6 bases at V and 4 bases at J; junction bases unmatched: 2. The CDR3 consists of 12 residues. The CDR3 sequence is CATSTGGYEQYF. CDR3 coding DNA: TGTGCCACCAGTACGGGGGGGTACGAGCAGTACTTC.